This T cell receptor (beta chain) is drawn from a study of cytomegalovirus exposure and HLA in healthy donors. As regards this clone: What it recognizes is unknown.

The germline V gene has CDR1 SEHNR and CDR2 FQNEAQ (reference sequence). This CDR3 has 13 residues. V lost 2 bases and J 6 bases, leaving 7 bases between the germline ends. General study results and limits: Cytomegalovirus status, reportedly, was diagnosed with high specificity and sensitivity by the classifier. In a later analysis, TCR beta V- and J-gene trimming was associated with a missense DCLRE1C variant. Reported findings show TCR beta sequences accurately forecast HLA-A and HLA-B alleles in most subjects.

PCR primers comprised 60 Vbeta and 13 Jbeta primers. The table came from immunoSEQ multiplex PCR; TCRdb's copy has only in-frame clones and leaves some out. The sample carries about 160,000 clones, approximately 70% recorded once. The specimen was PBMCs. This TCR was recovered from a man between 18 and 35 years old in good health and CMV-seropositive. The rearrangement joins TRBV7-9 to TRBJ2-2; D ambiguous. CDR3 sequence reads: CASSLLIAGELFF. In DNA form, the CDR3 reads TGTGCCAGCAGCTTACTTATTGCCGGGGAGCTGTTTTTT.